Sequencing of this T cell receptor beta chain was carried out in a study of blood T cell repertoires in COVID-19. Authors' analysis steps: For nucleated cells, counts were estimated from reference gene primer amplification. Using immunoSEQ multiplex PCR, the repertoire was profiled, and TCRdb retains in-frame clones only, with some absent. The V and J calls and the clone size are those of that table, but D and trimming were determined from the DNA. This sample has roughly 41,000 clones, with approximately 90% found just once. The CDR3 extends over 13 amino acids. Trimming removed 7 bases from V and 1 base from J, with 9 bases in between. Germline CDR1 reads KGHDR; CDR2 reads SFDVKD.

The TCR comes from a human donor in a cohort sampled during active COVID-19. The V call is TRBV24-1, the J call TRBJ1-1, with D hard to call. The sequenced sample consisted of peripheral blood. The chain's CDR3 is CATRGRENTEAFF. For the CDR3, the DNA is TGTGCCACCAGGGGGAGAGAGAACACTGAAGCTTTCTTT.